This TCR beta chain appears in the sequencing data of a study of neurological immune-mediated disorders. Per the germline V gene, CDR1 is SGHTA and CDR2 is FQGTGA. This CDR3 spans 20 amino acids. V lost 5 bases to trimming and J lost 0 bases; unmatched junction nucleotides: 10. Synthesis of cDNA was carried out by template-switch 5'RACE. The reaction used 10-nucleotide random UMIs. TCRdb reprocessed the 5' RACE reads via MiXCR and lists one record per CDR3 protein. The sample shows some 41,000 distinct CDR3 sequences, around 15% of them seen only once. The sample holds many counts of this clonotype. The receptor was derived from a woman aged 60-75 years with HTLV-1-associated myelopathy (HAM/TSP). What was sequenced was CD4+ T cells from blood. The rearrangement uses TRBV7-3 and TRBJ2-2; 15 positions agree with TRBD2. As DNA, the CDR3 is TGTGCCAGCAGCGGCGGGGGACTAGCGGGGGGCCCCGCGAACACCGGGGAGCTGTTTTTT. Its translation is CASSGGGLAGGPANTGELFF.